Described below is a single TCR beta chain sequence and its context. The record originates from a study of T cell responses to AZD1222 COVID-19 vaccine. The CDR3 is 17 residues long. Germline V gives CDR1 ENHRY, CDR2 SYGVKD. Trimming at V came to 2 bases and at J to 3 bases, leaving 6 bases not matched to a gene. The table came from immunoSEQ multiplex PCR; TCRdb's copy has only in-frame clones and leaves some out. The sample has about 130,000 clones; 75% to 95% are singletons. The chain carries TRBV10-3 and TRBJ2-1, with 11 bases lining up with TRBD2. The sequencing here drew on peripheral blood, taken on day 0 of AZD1222 vaccination. This receptor was obtained from an adult in good health. The CDR3 DNA reads as TGTGCCATCAGTGAGATCCTTCTAGCGGGGGGCTACAATGAGCAGTTCTTC. It translates to CAISEILLAGGYNEQFF.